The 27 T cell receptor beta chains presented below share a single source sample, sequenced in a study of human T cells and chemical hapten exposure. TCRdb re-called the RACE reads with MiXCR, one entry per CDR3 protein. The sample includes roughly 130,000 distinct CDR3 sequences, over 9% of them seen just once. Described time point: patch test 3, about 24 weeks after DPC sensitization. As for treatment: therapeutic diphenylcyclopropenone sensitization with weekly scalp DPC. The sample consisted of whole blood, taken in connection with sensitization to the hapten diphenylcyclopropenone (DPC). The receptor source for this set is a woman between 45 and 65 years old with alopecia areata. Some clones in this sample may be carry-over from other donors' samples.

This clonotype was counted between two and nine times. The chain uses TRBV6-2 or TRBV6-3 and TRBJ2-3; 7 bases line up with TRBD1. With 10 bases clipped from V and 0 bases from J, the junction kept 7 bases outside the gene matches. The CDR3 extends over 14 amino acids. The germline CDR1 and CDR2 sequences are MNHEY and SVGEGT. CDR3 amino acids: CATLTTGSTDTQYF. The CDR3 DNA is TGTGCCACCCTTACGACAGGGAGCACAGATACGCAGTATTTT.

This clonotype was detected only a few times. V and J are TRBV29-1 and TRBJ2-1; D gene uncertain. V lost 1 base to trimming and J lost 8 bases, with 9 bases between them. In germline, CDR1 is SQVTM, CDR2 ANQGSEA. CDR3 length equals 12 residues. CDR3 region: CSVEGAPHEQFF. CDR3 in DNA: TGCAGCGTTGAAGGGGCCCCCCATGAGCAGTTCTTC.

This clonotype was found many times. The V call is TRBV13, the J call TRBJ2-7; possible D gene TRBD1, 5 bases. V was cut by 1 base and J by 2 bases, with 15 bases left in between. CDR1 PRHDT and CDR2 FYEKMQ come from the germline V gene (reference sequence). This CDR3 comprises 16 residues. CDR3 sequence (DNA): TGTGCCAGCAGCTTAGCAGTCAACAGGACCACCTACGAGCAGTACTTC. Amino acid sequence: CASSLAVNRTTYEQYF.

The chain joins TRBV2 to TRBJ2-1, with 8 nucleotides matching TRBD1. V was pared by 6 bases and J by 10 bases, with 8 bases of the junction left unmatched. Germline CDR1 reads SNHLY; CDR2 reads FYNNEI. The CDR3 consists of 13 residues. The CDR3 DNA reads TGTGCCAGCAGGGGGACAGGAAGGTGGGAGCAGTTCTTC. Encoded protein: CASRGTGRWEQFF.

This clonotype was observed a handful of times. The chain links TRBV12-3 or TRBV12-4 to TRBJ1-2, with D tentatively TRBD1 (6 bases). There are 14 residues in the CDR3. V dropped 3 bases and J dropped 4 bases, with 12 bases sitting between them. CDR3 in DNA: TGTGCCAGCAGTTTTAAGGGGGGGGGCTATGGCTACACCTTC. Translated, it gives CASSFKGGGYGYTF.

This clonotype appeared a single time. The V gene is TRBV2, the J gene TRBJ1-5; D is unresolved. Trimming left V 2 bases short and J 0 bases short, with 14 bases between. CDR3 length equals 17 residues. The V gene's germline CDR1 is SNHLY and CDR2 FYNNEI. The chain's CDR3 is CASSEKARLLSNQPQHF. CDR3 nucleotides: TGTGCCAGCAGTGAAAAGGCGCGCCTCCTTAGCAATCAGCCCCAGCATTTT.

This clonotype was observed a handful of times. The CDR3 reads CAIRGTGAGNEQFF. The CDR3 region has the DNA TGTGCCATCAGAGGGACAGGGGCTGGAAATGAGCAGTTCTTC. The rearrangement links TRBV10-3 to TRBJ2-1; TRBD1 matches 10 bases. Germline CDR1 is ENHRY and CDR2 is SYGVKD. The CDR3 has 14 amino acids. V gave up 6 bases and J gave up 7 bases; unmatched junction bases: 6.

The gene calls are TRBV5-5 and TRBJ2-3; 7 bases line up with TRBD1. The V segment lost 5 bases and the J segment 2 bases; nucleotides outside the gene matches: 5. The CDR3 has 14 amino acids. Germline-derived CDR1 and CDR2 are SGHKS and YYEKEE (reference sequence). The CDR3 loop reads CASRRQGVTDTQYF. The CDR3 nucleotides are TGTGCCAGCAGAAGACAGGGAGTCACAGATACGCAGTATTTT.

The CDR3 sequence is CASSLISRTGELFF. The DNA of the CDR3 is TGTGCCAGCAGTTTAATATCCAGGACCGGGGAGCTGTTTTTT. The chain links TRBV12-3 or TRBV12-4 to TRBJ2-2; D is unclear. CDR3 size: 14 residues. Trimming took 2 bases from V and 5 from J, leaving 9 bases between them.

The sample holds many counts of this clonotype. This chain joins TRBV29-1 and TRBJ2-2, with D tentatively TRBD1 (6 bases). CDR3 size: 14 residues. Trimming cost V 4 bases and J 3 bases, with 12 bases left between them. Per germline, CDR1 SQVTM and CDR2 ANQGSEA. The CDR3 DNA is TGCAGCGTTGCCCAGGGGTTGGACACCGGGGAGCTGTTTTTT. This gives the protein CSVAQGLDTGELFF.

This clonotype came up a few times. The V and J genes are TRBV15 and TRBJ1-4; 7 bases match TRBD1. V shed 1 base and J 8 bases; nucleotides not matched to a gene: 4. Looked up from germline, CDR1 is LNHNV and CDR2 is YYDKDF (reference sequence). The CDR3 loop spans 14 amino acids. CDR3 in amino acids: CATSRGQGGEKLFF. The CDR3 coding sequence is TGTGCCACCAGCAGAGGACAGGGAGGCGAAAAACTGTTTTTT.

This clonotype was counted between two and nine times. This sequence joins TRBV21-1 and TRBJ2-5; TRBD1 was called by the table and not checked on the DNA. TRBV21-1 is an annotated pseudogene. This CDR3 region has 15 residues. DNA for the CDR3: TGTGCCAGCAGCACACGACAGGGGCAGGGAGAGACCCAGTACTTC. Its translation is CASSTRQGQGETQYF.

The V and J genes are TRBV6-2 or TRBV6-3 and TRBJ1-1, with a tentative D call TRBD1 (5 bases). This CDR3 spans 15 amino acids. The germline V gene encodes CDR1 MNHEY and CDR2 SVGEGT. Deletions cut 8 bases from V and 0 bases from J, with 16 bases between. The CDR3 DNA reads TGTGCCAGCCCCTGCGGGACGACTTTGAACACTGAAGCTTTCTTT. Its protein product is CASPCGTTLNTEAFF.

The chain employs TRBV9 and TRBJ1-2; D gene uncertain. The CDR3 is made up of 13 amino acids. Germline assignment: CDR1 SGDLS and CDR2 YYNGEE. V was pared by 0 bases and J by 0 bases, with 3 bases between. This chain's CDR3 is CASSVASNYGYTF. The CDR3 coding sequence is TGTGCCAGCAGCGTAGCCTCTAACTATGGCTACACCTTC.

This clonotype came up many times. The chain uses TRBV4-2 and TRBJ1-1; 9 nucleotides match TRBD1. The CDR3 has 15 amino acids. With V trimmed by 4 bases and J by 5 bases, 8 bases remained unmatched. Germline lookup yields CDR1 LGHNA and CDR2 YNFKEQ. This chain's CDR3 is CASSPGTGSGTEAFF. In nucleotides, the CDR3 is TGTGCCAGCAGCCCCGGGACAGGGTCGGGTACTGAAGCTTTCTTT.

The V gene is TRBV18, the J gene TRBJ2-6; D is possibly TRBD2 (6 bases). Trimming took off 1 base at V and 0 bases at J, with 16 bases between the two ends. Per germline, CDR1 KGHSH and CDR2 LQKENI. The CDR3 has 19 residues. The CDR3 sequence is CASSPRVGQGGSGANVLTF. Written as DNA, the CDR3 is TGTGCCAGCTCACCACGTGTTGGGCAGGGAGGCTCTGGGGCCAACGTCCTGACTTTC.

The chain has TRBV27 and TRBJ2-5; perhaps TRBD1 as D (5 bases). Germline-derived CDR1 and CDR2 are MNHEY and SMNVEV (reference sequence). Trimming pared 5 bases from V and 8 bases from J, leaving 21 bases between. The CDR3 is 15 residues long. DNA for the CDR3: TGTGCCAGCAGTCCCACAGGAGTACTCGAGGTCACCCAGTACTTC. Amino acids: CASSPTGVLEVTQYF.

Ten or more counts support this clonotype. The DNA for the CDR3 is TGTGCCAGCAGTTTCGCGGGGGGAGGCACAGATACGCAGTATTTT. Amino acid sequence: CASSFAGGGTDTQYF. The chain uses TRBV12-3 or TRBV12-4 and TRBJ2-3, with 8 nucleotides matching TRBD2. V dropped 3 bases and J dropped 1; count of bases not matched to a gene: 3. This CDR3 spans 15 amino acids.

The DNA of the CDR3 is TGTGCCAGCAGGGGACAGGGGGCCGCCCAGCCCCAGCATTTT. It is translated as CASRGQGAAQPQHF. V usage is TRBV6-2 or TRBV6-3 and J usage is TRBJ1-5; 12 bases fit TRBD1. J gave up 7 bases and V 6 bases, and 4 bases lay outside the gene matches. In germline, CDR1 is MNHEY, CDR2 SVGEGT. This CDR3 is 14 amino acids long.

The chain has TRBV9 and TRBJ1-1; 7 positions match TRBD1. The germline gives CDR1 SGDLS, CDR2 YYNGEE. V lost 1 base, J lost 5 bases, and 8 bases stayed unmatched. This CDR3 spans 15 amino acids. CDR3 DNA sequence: TGTGCCAGCAGCGTAAATTACAGGGGTTGGACTGAAGCTTTCTTT. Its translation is CASSVNYRGWTEAFF.

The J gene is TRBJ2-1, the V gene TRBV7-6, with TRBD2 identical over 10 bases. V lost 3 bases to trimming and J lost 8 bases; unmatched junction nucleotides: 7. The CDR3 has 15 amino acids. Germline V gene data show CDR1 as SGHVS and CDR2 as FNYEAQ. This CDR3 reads CASSFPTSGKDEQFF. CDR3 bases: TGTGCCAGCAGCTTCCCTACTAGCGGGAAGGATGAGCAGTTCTTC. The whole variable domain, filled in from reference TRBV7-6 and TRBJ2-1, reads GAGVSQSPRYKVTKRGQDVALRCDPISGHVSLYWYRQALGQGPEFLTYFNYEAQQDKSGLPNDRFSAERPEGSISTLTIQRTEQRDSAMYRCASSFPTSGKDEQFFGPGTRLTVL.

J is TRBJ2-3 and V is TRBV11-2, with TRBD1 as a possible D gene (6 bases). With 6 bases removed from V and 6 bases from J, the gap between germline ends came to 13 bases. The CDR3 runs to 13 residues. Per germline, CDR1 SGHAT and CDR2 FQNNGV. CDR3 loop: CASSSTGLDTQYF. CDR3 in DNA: TGTGCCAGCAGTTCTACAGGGTTGGATACGCAGTATTTT.

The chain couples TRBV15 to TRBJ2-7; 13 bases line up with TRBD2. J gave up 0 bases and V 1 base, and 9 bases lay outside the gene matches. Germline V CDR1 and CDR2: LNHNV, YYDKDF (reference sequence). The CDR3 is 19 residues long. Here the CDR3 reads CATSRGGLAGASSSYEQYF. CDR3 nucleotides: TGTGCCACCAGCAGAGGAGGACTAGCGGGAGCGAGTTCCTCCTACGAGCAGTACTTC.

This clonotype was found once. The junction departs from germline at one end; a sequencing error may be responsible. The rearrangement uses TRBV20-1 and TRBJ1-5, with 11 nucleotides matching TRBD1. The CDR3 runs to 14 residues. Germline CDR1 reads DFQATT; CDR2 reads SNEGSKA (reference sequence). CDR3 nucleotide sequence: TGCAGTGCCGGGGACAGGGGGATCGGCCAGCCCCAGAATTTT. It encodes CSAGDRGIGQPQNF.

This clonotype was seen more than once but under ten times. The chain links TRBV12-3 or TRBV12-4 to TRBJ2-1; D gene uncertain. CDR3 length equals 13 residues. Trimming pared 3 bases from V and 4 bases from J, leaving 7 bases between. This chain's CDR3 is CASSFIPYNEQFF. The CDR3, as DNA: TGTGCCAGCAGTTTCATCCCATACAATGAGCAGTTCTTC.

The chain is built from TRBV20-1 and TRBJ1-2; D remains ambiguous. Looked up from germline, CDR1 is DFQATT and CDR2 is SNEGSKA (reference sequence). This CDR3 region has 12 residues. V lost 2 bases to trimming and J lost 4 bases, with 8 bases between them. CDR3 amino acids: CSARSGLYGYTF. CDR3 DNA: TGCAGTGCTAGATCCGGACTCTATGGCTACACCTTC.

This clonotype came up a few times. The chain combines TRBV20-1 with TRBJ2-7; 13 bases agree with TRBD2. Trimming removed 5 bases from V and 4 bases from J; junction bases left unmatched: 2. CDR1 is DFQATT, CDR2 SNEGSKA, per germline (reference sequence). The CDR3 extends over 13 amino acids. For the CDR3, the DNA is TGCAGTGCTGGGACTAGCGGGATATACGAGCAGTACTTC. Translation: CSAGTSGIYEQYF.